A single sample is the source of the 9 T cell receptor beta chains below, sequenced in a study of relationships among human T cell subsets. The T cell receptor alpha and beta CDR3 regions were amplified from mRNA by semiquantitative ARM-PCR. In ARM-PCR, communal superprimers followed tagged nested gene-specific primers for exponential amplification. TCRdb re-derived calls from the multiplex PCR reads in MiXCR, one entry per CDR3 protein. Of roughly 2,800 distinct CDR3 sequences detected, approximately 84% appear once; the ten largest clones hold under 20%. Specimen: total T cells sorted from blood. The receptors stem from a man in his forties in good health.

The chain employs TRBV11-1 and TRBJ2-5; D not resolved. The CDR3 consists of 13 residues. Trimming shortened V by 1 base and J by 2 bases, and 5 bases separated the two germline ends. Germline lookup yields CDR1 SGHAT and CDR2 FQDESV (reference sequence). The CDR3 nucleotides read TGTGCCAGCAGCTTAGACAGTCAAGAGACCCAGTACTTC. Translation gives CASSLDSQETQYF.

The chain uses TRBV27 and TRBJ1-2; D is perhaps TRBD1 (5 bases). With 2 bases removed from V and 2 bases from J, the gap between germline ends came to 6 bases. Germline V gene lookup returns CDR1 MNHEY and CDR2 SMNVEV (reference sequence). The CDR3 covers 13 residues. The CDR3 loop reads CASSLQGNYGYTF. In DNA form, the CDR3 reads TGTGCCAGCAGTTTACAGGGAAACTATGGCTACACCTTC.

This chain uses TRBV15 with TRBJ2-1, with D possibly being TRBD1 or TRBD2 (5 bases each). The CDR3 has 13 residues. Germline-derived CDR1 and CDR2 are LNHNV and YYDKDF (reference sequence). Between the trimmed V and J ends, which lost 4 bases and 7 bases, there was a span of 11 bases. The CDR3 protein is CATSMGRKNEQFF. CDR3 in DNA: TGTGCCACCAGCATGGGACGGAAAAATGAGCAGTTCTTC.

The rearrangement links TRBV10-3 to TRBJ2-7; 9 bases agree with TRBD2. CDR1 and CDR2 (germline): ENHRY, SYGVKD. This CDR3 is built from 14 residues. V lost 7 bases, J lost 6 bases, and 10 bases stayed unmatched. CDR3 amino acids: CAIKVDSGSIEQYF. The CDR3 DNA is TGTGCCATCAAGGTGGATAGCGGGAGTATCGAGCAGTACTTC.

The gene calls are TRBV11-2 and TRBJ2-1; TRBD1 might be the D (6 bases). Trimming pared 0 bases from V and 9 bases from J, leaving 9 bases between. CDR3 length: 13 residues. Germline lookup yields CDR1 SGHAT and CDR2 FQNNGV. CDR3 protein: CASSLEGAGEQFF. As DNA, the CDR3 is TGTGCCAGCAGCTTAGAGGGGGCCGGTGAGCAGTTCTTC.

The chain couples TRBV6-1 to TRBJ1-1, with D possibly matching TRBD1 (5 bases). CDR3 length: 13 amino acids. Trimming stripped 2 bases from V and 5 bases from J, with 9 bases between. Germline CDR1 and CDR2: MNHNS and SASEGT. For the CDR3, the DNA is TGTGCCAGCAGTGAATCGGGGCGGACTGAAGCTTTCTTT. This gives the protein CASSESGRTEAFF.

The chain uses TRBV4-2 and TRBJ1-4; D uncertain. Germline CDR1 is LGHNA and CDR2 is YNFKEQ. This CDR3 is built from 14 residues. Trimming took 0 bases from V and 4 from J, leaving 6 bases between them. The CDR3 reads CASSQEGFNEKLFF. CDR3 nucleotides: TGTGCCAGCAGCCAAGAAGGGTTTAATGAAAAACTGTTTTTT.

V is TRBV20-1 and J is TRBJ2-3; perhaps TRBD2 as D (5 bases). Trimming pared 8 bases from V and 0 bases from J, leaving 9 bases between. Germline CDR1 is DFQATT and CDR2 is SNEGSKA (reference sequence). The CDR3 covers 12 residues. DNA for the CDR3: TGCAGTCCAAGGAGGAGCACAGATACGCAGTATTTT. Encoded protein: CSPRRSTDTQYF.

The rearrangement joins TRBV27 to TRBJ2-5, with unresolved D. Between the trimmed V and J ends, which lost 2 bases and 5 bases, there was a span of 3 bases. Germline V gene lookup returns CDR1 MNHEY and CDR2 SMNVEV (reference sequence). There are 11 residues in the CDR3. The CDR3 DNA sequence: TGTGCCAGCAGTTTAGGGGAGACCCAGTACTTC. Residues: CASSLGETQYF.